One sample yielded the 2 T cell receptor beta chains listed below, sequenced in a study of blood T cell repertoires in COVID-19. The table came from immunoSEQ multiplex PCR; TCRdb's copy has only in-frame clones and leaves some out. Here the sample spans fewer than 250,000 clones, approximately 86% being singletons. The specimen was peripheral blood. The receptors derive from a woman in her fifties or sixties with active or convalescent COVID-19.

The chain carries TRBV6-1 and TRBJ1-4, with a possible D match to TRBD1 (6 bases). CDR1 is MNHNS and CDR2 is SASEGT in the germline V gene. The V gene lost 2 bases and the J gene lost 7 bases, with 14 bases spanning the gap. The CDR3 contains 15 residues. This CDR3 reads CASSERQGQGEKLFF. CDR3 DNA: TGTGCCAGCAGTGAACGCCAGGGGCAGGGTGAAAAACTGTTTTTT.

The chain links TRBV5-1 to TRBJ2-2; 11 bases fit TRBD2. The CDR3 has 15 amino acids. CDR1 is SGHRS and CDR2 is YFSETQ in the germline V gene. The V gene end was trimmed by 2 bases and the J gene end by 7 bases; junction bases not matched to a gene: 4. The DNA for the CDR3 is TGCGCCAGCAGCTTCGGGACTAGCGGAATCGGGGAGCTGTTTTTT. Translation gives CASSFGTSGIGELFF.